The 18 T cell receptor beta chains reported below all come from one sample, sequenced in a study of shared clonotypes between healthy human individuals. Profiling relied on immunoSEQ multiplex PCR, and the TCRdb table lists in-frame clones only, not all of them. The sample consists of 1,400,000 or so clones, 98% of them appearing once. The sequencing input was naive CD4+ T cells sorted from blood. Sample subset: CD45RA+ positively selected. Receptors were obtained from a man aged 25 to 45 in good health.

This clone was detected once. The identical CDR3 is also encoded by other nucleotide sequences in the sample. The chain recombines TRBV29-1 with TRBJ2-1; D gene unclear. V was clipped by 3 bases and J by 0 bases, with 9 bases between them. Germline V gene sequence: CDR1 SQVTM, CDR2 ANQGSEA. This CDR3 contains 14 residues. CDR3 in DNA: TGCAGCGTTGAGGGCCTGAGCTCCTACAATGAGCAGTTCTTC. It codes for CSVEGLSSYNEQFF.

The CDR3 loop reads CSVPQARSYTF. The CDR3 nucleotides are TGCAGCGTTCCTCAAGCCCGGAGCTACACCTTC. The chain employs TRBV29-1 and TRBJ1-2; no clear D. This CDR3 comprises 11 residues. Between the trimmed V and J ends, which lost 5 bases and 9 bases, there was a span of 13 bases. CDR1 is SQVTM and CDR2 is ANQGSEA in the germline V gene.

Here the CDR3 reads CASREIGGGHGELFF. The CDR3 region has the DNA TGTGCCAGCAGAGAGATAGGAGGGGGTCACGGGGAGCTGTTTTTT. The chain carries TRBV6-5 and TRBJ2-2, with D perhaps given as TRBD1 or TRBD2 (6 bases each). CDR1 is MNHEY, CDR2 SVGAGI, per germline. The CDR3 is made up of 15 amino acids. Trimming took off 6 bases at V and 7 bases at J, with 18 bases between the two ends.

The rearrangement joins TRBV7-9 to TRBJ2-3, with D perhaps matching TRBD1 (5 bases). Germline CDR1 is SEHNR and CDR2 is FQNEAQ (reference sequence). Trimming cost V 7 bases and J 0 bases, with 11 bases left between them. The CDR3 sequence is 14 residues long. In DNA form, the CDR3 reads TGTGCCAGCATCGACAGAGCTAGCACAGATACGCAGTATTTT. Protein sequence: CASIDRASTDTQYF. The full variable domain, rest sourced from reference TRBV7-9 and TRBJ2-3, is DTGVSQNPRHKITKRGQNVTFRCDPISEHNRLYWYRQTLGQGPEFLTYFQNEAQLEKSRLLSDRFSAERPKGSFSTLEIQRTEQGDSAMYLCASIDRASTDTQYFGPGTRLTVL.

The V and J genes are TRBV4-2 and TRBJ2-5, with D perhaps TRBD2 (5 bases). Germline CDR1 LGHNA, CDR2 YNFKEQ. Deletions cut 1 base from V and 1 base from J, with 13 bases between. This CDR3 has 16 residues. CDR3 region: CASSQALGEAQETQYF. In DNA, the CDR3 is TGTGCCAGCAGCCAAGCACTGGGAGAAGCCCAAGAGACCCAGTACTTC.

The chain couples TRBV6-5 to TRBJ1-1; no definite D call. Germline CDR1 and CDR2: MNHEY and SVGAGI. The length of the CDR3 is 13 residues. V lost 2 bases, J lost 0 bases, and 4 bases lay in between. CDR3 bases: TGTGCCAGCAGTTACCGTTTGAACACTGAAGCTTTCTTT. It encodes CASSYRLNTEAFF.

The V call is TRBV7-9, the J call TRBJ2-1; TRBD2 matches 7 bases. Per germline, CDR1 SEHNR and CDR2 FQNEAQ (reference sequence). Germline trimming cut 5 bases from V and 10 bases from J; bases unmatched to any gene: 8. This CDR3 contains 13 residues. CDR3: CASSPTSRGEQFF. The CDR3 DNA follows: TGTGCCAGCAGCCCGACTAGCCGGGGCGAGCAGTTCTTC.

V and J are TRBV18 and TRBJ2-2; D possibly uses TRBD1 or TRBD2 (5 bases each). The germline CDR1 and CDR2 sequences are KGHSH and LQKENI. The CDR3 totals 16 residues. V lost 1 base and J 5 bases, leaving 14 bases between the germline ends. CDR3 coding DNA: TGTGCCAGCTCACCACGTGGGGGAGCAGGTACCGGGGAGCTGTTTTTT. Translating it yields CASSPRGGAGTGELFF.

J is TRBJ1-1 and V is TRBV5-1; the D gene is possibly TRBD1 (5 bases). From germline, CDR1 is SGHRS and CDR2 YFSETQ. Trimming cost V 4 bases and J 5 bases, with 33 bases left between them. The CDR3 extends over 20 amino acids. CDR3 sequence reads: CASSPGNGIVRATKQTEAFF. CDR3 in DNA: TGCGCCAGCAGCCCTGGGAACGGCATCGTCAGGGCCACTAAACAGACTGAAGCTTTCTTT.

The chain couples TRBV19 to TRBJ1-1; maybe TRBD1 (6 bases). Germline V gene lookup returns CDR1 LNHDA and CDR2 SQIVND (reference sequence). The CDR3 has 12 residues. Trimming took off 4 bases at V and 4 bases at J, with 7 bases between the two ends. The DNA for the CDR3 is TGTGCCAGTAGTAGGACAGCCACTGAAGCTTTCTTT. Amino acids: CASSRTATEAFF.

The CDR3 DNA sequence: TGCGCCAGCAGTGTCCCGACGTTTCAGCAGTTCTTC. This codes for CASSVPTFQQFF. V is TRBV5-1 and J is TRBJ2-1; D not resolved. Germline values: CDR1 SGHRS, CDR2 YFSETQ. The CDR3 extends over 12 amino acids. The germline V and J ends were trimmed by 5 bases and 11 bases, with 14 bases remaining between them.

The CDR3 region has the DNA TGTGCCAGCAGCCCCCCACCGGGAAATGAGCAGTTCTTC. As protein: CASSPPPGNEQFF. The chain links TRBV7-2 to TRBJ2-1; tentative D call: TRBD2 (5 bases). The CDR3 loop spans 13 amino acids. Trimming cost V 5 bases and J 7 bases, with 12 bases left between them. From germline, CDR1 is SGHTA and CDR2 FQGNSA.

This clone was recorded only once. The rearrangement links TRBV5-4 to TRBJ1-3; D is undetermined. The CDR3 covers 14 residues. V lost 3 bases and J lost 3, with 10 bases in between. From germline, CDR1 is SGHNT and CDR2 YYREEE (reference sequence). The CDR3 protein is CASSWRGLGNTIYF. CDR3 sequence (DNA): TGTGCCAGCAGCTGGCGGGGTCTTGGAAACACCATATATTTT.

J is TRBJ1-4 and V is TRBV4-1, with D possibly matching TRBD1 (6 bases). CDR1 and CDR2 from the germline V gene are MGHRA and YSYEKL. The length of the CDR3 is 15 residues. Trimming took 1 base from V and 7 from J, leaving 13 bases between them. DNA for the CDR3: TGCGCCAGCAGCCAAGTACAGGGCCCGGGTGAAAAACTGTTTTTT. As protein: CASSQVQGPGEKLFF.

The chain recombines TRBV30 with TRBJ2-7; 8 nucleotides agree with TRBD1. Germline CDR1 and CDR2: GTSNPN and SVGIG (reference sequence). CDR3 size: 15 residues. The trim removed 3 bases at V and 6 bases at J, leaving 13 bases unmatched. The CDR3 DNA sequence: TGTGCCTGGAGCGATGGACCGGGACAGGATACCGAGCAGTACTTC. Translated: CAWSDGPGQDTEQYF.

The chain couples TRBV5-1 to TRBJ1-1; maybe TRBD1 (6 bases). Trimming left V 0 bases short and J 1 base short, with 10 bases between. CDR3 length equals 15 residues. Germline V CDR1 and CDR2: SGHRS, YFSETQ. The CDR3 here is CASSLATGRNTEAFF. CDR3 nucleotide sequence: TGCGCCAGCAGCTTGGCCACAGGGAGGAACACTGAAGCTTTCTTT.

The V call is TRBV11-2, the J call TRBJ2-7; the D gene is possibly TRBD2 (5 bases). The CDR3 is 13 amino acids. V gave up 5 bases and J gave up 3 bases, with 11 bases separating them. The germline CDR1 and CDR2 sequences are SGHAT and FQNNGV. CDR3 bases: TGTGCCAGCAGCCTCGGACTGGTCTACGAGCAGTACTTC. It encodes CASSLGLVYEQYF.

This chain links TRBV18 with TRBJ2-5, with D maybe TRBD2 (6 bases). Germline V gene lookup returns CDR1 KGHSH and CDR2 LQKENI. This CDR3 comprises 16 residues. V was trimmed by 4 bases and J by 5 bases, leaving 20 bases between them. The CDR3 DNA sequence: TGTGCCAGCTCACTTTCCGGGACTCCAGGTAGGGAGACCCAGTACTTC. Translated, it gives CASSLSGTPGRETQYF. The full variable domain, rest sourced from reference TRBV18 and TRBJ2-5, is NAGVMQNPRHLVRRRGQEARLRCSPMKGHSHVYWYRQLPEEGLKFMVYLQKENIIDESGMPKERFSAEFPKEGPSILRIQQVVRGDSAAYFCASSLSGTPGRETQYFGPGTRLLVL.